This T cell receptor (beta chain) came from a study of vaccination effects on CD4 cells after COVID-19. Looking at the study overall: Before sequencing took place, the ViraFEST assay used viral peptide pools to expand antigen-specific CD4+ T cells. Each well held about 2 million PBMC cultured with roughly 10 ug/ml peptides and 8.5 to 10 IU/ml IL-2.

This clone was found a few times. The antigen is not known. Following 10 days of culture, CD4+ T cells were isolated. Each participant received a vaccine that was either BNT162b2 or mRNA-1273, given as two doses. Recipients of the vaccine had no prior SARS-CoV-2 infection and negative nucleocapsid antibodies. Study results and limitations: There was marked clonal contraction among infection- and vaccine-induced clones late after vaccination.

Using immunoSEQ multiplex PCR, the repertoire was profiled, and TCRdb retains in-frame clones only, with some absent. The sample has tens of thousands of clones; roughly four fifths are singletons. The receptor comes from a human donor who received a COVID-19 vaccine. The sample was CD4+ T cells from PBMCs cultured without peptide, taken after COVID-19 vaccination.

CDR3 sequence reads: CASSPLQAGTSARDTQYF. DNA of the CDR3: TGCGCCAGCAGCCCGTTACAGGCCGGGACTAGCGCGAGAGATACGCAGTATTTT. This rearrangement joins TRBV4-1 to TRBJ2-3; 10 bases align to TRBD2. This CDR3 spans 18 amino acids. The ends lost 4 bases at V and 5 bases at J; junction bases unmatched: 15. The germline V gene has CDR1 MGHRA and CDR2 YSYEKL.